The clone carrying this T cell receptor (beta chain) was observed many times. Its target is unknown. TCRdb passed the 5' RACE reads through MiXCR, listing each CDR3 protein once. The data show about 340,000 distinct CDR3 sequences, with roughly 22% seen just once and over 10% held by the top ten. This specimen belongs to a study of CD8 T cells in ankylosing spondylitis. Study observations and caveats: Some motif variants were previously reported in reactive arthritis synovial fluid and blood.

Germline V gene data show CDR1 as KGHSH and CDR2 as LQKENI. The CDR3 is 13 residues long. V was pared by 8 bases and J by 3 bases, with 12 bases between. This receptor was obtained from a male donor with ankylosing spondylitis or in good health (not recorded which). Sequences were obtained from blood, either unsorted or a sorted T cell fraction (not recorded which). The V and J genes are TRBV18 and TRBJ2-3; D is undetermined. CDR3 coding DNA: TGTGCCAGCAGCCCCCCGTCGACAGATACGCAGTATTTT. Protein: CASSPPSTDTQYF.